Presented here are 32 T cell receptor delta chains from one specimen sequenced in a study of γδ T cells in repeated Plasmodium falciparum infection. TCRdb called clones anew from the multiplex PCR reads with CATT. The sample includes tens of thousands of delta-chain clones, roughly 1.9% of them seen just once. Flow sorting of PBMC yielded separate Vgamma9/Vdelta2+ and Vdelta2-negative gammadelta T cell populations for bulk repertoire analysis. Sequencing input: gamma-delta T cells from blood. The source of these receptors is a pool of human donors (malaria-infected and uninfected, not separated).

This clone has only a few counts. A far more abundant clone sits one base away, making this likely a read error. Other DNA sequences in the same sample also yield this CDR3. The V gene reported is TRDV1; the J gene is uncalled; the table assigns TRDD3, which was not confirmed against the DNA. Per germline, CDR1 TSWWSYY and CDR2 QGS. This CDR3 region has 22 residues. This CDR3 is CALGELYFWGRTPLRRGGKLIF. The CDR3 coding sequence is TGTGCTCTTGGGGAACTCTACTTCTGGGGGCGAACACCCTTAAGAAGGGGAGGTAAACTCATCTTC.

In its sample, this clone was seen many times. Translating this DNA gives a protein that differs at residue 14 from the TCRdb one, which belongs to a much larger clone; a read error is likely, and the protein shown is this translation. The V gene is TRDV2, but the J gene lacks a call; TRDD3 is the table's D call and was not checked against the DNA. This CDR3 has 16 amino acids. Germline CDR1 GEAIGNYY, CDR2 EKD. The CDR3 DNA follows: TGTGCCTGTGACACCTTGGTTGGCCCTCACACCGATAAACCCATCTTT. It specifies CACDTLVGPHTDKPIF.

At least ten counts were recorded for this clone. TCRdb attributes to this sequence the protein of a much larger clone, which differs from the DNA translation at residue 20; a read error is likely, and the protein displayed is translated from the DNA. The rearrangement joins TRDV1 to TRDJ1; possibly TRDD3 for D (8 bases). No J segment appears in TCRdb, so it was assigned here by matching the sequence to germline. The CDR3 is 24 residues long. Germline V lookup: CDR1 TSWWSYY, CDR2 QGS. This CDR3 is CALGKFLLLPWGTKIPRYTGKLIF. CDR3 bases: TGTGCCCTGGGCAAATTCCTACTTCTCCCCTGGGGGACAAAAATCCCGAGGTACACCGGTAAACTCATCTTT.

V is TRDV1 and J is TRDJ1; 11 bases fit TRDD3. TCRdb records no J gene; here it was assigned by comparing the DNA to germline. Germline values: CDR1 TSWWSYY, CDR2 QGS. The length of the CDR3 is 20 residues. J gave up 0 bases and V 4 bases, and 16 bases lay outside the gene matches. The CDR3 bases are TGTGCTCTTGGGGGTCGACTCCTACTGTTTGGGGGATACGACACCGATAAACTCATCTTT. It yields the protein CALGGRLLLFGGYDTDKLIF.

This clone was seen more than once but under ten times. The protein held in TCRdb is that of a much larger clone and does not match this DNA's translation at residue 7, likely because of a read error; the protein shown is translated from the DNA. CDR3 protein: CALGEPGGEVSGSILGDTLTSTDKLIF. CDR3 in DNA: TGTGCTCTTGGGGAACCCGGTGGGGAAGTCTCCGGGTCCATACTGGGGGATACACTCACATCTACCGATAAACTCATCTTT. J is TRDJ1 and V is TRDV1; 12 bases fit TRDD3. TCRdb gives no J gene; it was assigned here by matching the DNA to germline. The trim removed 1 base at V and 2 bases at J, leaving 35 bases unmatched. CDR1 is TSWWSYY and CDR2 is QGS in the germline V gene. The CDR3 totals 27 residues.

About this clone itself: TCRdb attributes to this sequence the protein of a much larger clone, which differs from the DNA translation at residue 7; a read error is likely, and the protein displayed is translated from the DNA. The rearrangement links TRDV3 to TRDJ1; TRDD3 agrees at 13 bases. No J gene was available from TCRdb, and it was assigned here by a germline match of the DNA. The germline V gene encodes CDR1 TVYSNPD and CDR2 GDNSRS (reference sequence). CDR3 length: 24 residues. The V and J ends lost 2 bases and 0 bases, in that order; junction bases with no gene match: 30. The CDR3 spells CAFVIASKLSTGGYGPLYTDKLIF. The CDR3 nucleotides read TGTGCCTTTGTCATCGCTTCGAAACTATCTACTGGGGGATACGGGCCTCTCTACACCGATAAACTCATCTTT.

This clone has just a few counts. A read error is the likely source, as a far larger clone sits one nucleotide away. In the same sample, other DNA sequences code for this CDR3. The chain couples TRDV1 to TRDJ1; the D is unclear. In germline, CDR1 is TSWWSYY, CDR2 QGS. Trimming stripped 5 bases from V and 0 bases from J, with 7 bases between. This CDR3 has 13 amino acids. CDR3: CALGTTHTDKLIF. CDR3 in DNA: TGTGCTCTTGGGACAACGCACACCGATAAACTCATCTTT.

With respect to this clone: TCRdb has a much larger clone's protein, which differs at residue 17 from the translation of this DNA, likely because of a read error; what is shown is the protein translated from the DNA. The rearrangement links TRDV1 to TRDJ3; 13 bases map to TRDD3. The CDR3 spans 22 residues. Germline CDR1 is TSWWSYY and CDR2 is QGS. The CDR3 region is CALGMTGGYVSVGSWDNRQMFF. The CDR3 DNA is TGTGCTCTTGGGATGACTGGGGGATACGTTAGCGTTGGGTCCTGGGACAACCGACAGATGTTTTTC.

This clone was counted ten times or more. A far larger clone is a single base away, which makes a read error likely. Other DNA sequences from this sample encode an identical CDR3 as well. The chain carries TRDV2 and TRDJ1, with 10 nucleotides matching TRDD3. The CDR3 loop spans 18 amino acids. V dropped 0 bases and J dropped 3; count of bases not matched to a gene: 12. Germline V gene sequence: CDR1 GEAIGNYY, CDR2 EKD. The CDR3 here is CACDTVTSGGYGPDKLIF. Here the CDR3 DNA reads TGTGCCTGTGACACCGTAACCTCTGGGGGATATGGTCCCGATAAACTCATCTTT.

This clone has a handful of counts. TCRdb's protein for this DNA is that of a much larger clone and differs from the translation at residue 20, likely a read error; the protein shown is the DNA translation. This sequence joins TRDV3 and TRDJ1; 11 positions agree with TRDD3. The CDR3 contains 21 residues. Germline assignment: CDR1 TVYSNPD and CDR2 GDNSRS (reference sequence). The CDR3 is CAWGGLTILGDKGADTDKLTF. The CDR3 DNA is TGTGCCTGGGGGGGTCTTACCATACTGGGGGATAAGGGTGCGGACACCGATAAACTCACCTTT. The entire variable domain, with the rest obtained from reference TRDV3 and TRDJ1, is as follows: CDKVTQSSPDQTVASGSEVVLLCTYDTVYSNPDLFWYRIRPDYSFQFVFYGDNSRSEGADFTQGRFSVKHILTQKAFHLVISPVRTEDSATYYCAWGGLTILGDKGADTDKLTFGKGTRVTVEP.

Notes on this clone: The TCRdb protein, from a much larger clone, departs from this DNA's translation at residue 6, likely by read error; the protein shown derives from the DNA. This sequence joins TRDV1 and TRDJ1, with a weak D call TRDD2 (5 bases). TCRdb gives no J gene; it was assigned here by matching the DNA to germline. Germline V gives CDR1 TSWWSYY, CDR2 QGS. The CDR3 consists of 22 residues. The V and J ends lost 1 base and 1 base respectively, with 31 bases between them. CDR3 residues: CALGEPFYNSHCPFEPTDKLIF. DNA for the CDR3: TGTGCTCTTGGGGAACCCTTCTATAACAGCCACTGCCCTTTTGAACCCACCGATAAACTCATCTTT.

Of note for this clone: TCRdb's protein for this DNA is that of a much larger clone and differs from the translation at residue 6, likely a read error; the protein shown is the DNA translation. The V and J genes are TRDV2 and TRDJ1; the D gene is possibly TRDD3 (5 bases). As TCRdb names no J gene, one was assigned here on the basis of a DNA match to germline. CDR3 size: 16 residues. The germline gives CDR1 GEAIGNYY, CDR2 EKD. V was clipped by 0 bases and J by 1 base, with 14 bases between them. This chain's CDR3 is CACDTGRGYVTDKLIF. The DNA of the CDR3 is TGTGCCTGTGACACCGGTCGGGGGTATGTCACCGATAAACTCATCTTT.

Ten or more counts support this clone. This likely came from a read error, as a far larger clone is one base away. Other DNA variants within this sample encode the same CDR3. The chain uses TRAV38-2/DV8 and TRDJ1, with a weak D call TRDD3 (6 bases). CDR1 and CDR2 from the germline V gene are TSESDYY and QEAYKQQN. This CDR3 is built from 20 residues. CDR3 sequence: CAYRSGTAFRVGDRRDKLIF. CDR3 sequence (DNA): TGTGCTTACAGGAGCGGCACTGCTTTCCGAGTCGGGGATCGCAGGGATAAACTCATCTTT.

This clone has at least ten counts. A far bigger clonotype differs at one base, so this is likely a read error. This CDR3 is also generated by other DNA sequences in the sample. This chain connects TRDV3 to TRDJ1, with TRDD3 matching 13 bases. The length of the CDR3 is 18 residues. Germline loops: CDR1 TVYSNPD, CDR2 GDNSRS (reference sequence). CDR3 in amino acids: CAFRLHWGIREYTDKLIF. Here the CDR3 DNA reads TGTGCCTTTAGACTCCACTGGGGGATACGGGAGTACACCGATAAGCTCATCTTT.

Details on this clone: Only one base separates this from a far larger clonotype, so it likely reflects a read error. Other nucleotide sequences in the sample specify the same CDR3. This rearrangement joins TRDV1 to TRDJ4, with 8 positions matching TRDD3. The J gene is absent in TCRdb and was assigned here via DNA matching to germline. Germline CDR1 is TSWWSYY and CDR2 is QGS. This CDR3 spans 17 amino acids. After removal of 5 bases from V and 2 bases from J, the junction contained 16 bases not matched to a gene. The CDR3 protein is CALGTHPIRWGRRPLIF. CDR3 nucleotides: TGTGCTCTTGGGACCCATCCTATCCGCTGGGGGAGGAGACCCCTGATCTTT.

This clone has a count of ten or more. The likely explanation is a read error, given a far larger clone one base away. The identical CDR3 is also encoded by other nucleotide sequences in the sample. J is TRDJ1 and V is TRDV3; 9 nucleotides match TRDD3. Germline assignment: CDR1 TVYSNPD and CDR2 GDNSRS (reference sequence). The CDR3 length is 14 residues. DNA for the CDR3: TGCGCCGAAATTTCGCTGGGGGATACCGATAAACTCATCTTT. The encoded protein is CAEISLGDTDKLIF.

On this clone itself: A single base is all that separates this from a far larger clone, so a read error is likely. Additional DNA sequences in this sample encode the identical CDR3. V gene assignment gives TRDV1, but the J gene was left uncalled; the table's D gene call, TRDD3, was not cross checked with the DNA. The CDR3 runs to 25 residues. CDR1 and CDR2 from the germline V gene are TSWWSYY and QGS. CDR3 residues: CALGDKVSYVPRRHYWGYFTDKLIF. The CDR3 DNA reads TGTGCTCTTGGGGATAAGGTATCCTACGTGCCCAGGCGTCATTACTGGGGATACTTCACCGATAAACTAATCTTT.

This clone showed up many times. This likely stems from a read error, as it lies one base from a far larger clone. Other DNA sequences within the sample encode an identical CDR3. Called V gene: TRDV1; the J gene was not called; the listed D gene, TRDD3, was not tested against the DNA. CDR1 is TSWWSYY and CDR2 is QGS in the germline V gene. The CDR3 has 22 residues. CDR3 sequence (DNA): TGTGCTCTTGGGCCCGCCCTCTTCCTCGGACTACTGGGGACGCCGGGGGGCGATAAACTCATCTTC. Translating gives CALGPALFLGLLGTPGGDKLIF.

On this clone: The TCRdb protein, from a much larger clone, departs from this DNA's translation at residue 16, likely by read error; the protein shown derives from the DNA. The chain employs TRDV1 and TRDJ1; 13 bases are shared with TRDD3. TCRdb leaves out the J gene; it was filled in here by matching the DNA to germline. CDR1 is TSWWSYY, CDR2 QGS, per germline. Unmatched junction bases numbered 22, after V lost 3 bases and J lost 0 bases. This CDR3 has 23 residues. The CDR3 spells CALGDPTPSRTGGYARYTDKLIF. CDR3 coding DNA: TGTGCTCTTGGGGACCCGACCCCATCCCGTACTGGGGGATACGCGAGGTACACCGATAAACTCATCTTT.

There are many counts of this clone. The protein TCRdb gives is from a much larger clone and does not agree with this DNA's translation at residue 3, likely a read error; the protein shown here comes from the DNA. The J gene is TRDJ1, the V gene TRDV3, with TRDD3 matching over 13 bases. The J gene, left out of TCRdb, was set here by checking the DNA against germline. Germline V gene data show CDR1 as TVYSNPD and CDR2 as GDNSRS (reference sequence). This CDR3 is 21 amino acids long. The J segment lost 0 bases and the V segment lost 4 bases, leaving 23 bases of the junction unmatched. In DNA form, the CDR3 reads TGTGCCTCTTCCGTCCTCTTTTACTGGGGGATACGCGAGTCTTACACCGATAAACTCATCTTT. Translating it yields CASSVLFYWGIRESYTDKLIF.

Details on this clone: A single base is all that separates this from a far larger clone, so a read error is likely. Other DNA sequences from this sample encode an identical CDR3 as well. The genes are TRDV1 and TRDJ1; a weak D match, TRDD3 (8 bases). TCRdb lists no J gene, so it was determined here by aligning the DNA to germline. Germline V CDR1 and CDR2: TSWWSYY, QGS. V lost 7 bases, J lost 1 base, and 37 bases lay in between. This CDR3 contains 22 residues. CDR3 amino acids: CALESALGLPWVWGRGTDKLIF. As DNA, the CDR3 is TGTGCTCTTGAGTCCGCGCTTGGCCTTCCTTGGGTCTGGGGGAGGGGCACCGATAAACTCATCTTT.

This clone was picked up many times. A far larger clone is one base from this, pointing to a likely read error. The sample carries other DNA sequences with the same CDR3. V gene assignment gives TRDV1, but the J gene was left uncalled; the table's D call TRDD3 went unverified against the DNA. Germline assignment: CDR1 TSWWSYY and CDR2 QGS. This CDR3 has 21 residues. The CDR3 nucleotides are TGTGCTCTTGGGGAACCGCACCTACAGGTCCTGGGGGCCCCGTACACCGATAAACTCATCTTC. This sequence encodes CALGEPHLQVLGAPYTDKLIF.

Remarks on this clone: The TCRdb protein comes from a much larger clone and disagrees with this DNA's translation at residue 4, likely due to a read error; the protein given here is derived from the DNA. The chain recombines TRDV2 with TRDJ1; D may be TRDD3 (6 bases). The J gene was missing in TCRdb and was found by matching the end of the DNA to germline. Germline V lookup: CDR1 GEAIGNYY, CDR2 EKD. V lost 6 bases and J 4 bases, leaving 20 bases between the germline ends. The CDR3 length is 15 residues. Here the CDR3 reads CACNPLGSGRDKLIF. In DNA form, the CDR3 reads TGTGCCTGTAACCCCCTGGGGAGCGGACGCGATAAACTCATCTTT.

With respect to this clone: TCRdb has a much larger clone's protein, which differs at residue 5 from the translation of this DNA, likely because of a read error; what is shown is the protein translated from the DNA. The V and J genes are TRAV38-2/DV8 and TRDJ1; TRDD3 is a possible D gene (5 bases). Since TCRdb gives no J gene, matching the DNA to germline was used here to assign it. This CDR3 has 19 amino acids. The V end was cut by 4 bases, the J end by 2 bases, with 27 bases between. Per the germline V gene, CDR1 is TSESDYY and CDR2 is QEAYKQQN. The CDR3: CAYRCAPRGGWGKTDKLIF. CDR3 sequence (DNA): TGTGCTTATAGGTGCGCCCCCCGGGGTGGATGGGGAAAGACCGATAAACTCATCTTT.

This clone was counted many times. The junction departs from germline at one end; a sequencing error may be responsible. The CDR3 reads CAFGKPSELWGYAYYTDKLIF. For the CDR3, the DNA is TGTGCTTTTGGGAAACCCTCAGAACTATGGGGATACGCCTATTACACCGATAAACTCATCTTT. The V and J genes are TRDV1 and TRDJ1; TRDD3 agrees at 9 bases. The CDR3 has 21 residues. The germline V gene encodes CDR1 TSWWSYY and CDR2 QGS.

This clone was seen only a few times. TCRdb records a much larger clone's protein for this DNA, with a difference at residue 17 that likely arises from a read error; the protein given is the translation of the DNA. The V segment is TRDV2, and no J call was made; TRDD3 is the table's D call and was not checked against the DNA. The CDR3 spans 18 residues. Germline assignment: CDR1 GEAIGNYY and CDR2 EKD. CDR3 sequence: CACDVLGDTRSGTDKLTF. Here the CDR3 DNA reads TGTGCCTGTGACGTACTGGGGGATACGCGGTCAGGCACCGATAAACTCACCTTT.

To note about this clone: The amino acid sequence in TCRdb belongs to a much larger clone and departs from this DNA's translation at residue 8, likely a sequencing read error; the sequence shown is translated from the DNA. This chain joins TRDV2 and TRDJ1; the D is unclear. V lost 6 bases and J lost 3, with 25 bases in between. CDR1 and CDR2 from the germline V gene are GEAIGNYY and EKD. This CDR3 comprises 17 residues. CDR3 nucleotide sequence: TGTGCCTGTTCCTTGTCTGGCTCCACCGGCGGGGCCGATAAACTCATCTTT. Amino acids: CACSLSGSTGGADKLIF.

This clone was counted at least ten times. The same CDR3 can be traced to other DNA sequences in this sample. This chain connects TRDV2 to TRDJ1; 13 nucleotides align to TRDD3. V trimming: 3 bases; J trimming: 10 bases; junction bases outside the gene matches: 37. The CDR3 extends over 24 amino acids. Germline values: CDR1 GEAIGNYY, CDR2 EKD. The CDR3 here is CACDRLPVLGDTHSVVLGDPRLIF. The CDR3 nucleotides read TGTGCCTGTGACCGACTCCCAGTACTGGGGGATACGCACAGTGTTGTACTGGGGGATCCTAGACTCATCTTT.

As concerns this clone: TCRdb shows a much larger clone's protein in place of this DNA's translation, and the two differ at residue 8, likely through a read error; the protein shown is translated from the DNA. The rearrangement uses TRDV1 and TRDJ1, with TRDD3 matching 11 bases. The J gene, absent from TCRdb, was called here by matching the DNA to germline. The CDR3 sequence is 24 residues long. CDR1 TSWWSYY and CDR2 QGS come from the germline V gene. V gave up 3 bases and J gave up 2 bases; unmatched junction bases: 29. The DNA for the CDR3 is TGTGCTCTTGGGGAGTCTTCTCCCTACGCCACGAGTACTGGGGGATATAGGGTGACCGATAAACTCATCTTT. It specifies CALGESSPYATSTGGYRVTDKLIF.

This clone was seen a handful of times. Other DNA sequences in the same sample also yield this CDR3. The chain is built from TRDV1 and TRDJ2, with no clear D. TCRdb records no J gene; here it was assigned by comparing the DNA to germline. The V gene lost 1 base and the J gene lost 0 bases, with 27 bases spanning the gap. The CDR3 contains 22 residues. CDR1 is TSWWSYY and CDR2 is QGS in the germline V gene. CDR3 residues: CALGEHINFSPLVTPLTAQLFF. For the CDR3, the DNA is TGTGCTCTTGGGGAACATATTAACTTTTCCCCCTTGGTCACCCCTTTGACAGCACAACTCTTCTTT.

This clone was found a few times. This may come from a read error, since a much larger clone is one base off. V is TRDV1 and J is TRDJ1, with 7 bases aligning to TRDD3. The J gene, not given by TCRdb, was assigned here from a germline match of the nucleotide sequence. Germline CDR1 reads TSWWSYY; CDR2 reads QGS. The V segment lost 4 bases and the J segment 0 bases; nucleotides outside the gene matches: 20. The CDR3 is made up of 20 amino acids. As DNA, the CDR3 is TGTGCTCTTGGGGTGCTTCCGCTGGGGGGTACGCTACCGTACACCGATAAACTCATCTTT. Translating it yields CALGVLPLGGTLPYTDKLIF.

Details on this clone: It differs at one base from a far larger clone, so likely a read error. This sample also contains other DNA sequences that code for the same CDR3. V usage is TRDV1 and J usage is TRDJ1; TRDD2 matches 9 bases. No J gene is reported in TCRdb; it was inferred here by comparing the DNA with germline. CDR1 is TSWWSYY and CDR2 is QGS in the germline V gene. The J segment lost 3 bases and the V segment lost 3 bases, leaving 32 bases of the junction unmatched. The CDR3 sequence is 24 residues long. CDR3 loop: CALGDGAFLRAMRGTSNRPDKLIF. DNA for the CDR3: TGTGCTCTTGGGGATGGCGCCTTCCTACGAGCCATGAGGGGGACTTCCAACCGGCCCGATAAACTCATCTTT.